Below are 8 T cell receptor beta chains sequenced from a single sample in a study of shared clonotypes between healthy human individuals. The protocol was immunoSEQ multiplex PCR, while the TCRdb copy is restricted to in-frame clones and leaves out a portion. The top ten clones hold around 11% of a sample with some 490,000 clones, 70% to 85% of them seen once. Sequencing used PBMCs. The source is a middle-aged woman in good health. Some clones in this sample may be carry-over from other donors' samples.

The chain carries TRBV30 and TRBJ2-1; 10 bases map to TRBD2. This CDR3 spans 14 amino acids. The junction had 4 bases not matched to a gene; V was cut back by 2 bases and J by 6 bases. Germline assignment: CDR1 GTSNPN and CDR2 SVGIG (reference sequence). CDR3 in amino acids: CAWSIIAGGNEQFF. CDR3 coding DNA: TGTGCCTGGAGTATTATAGCGGGAGGCAATGAGCAGTTCTTC.

The chain employs TRBV9 and TRBJ2-5; TRBD1 aligns across 9 bases. V shed 3 bases and J 3 bases; nucleotides not matched to a gene: 3. The CDR3 runs 14 residues. CDR1 and CDR2 from the germline V gene are SGDLS and YYNGEE. The CDR3 is CASSARQGEETQYF. In nucleotides, the CDR3 is TGTGCCAGCAGCGCACGACAGGGGGAAGAGACCCAGTACTTC.

This clone was counted between two and nine times. A single base separates this from a much larger clone, so it may be a read error. The same CDR3 can be traced to other DNA sequences in this sample. The chain links TRBV4-1 to TRBJ1-1; no clear D. The CDR3 extends over 12 amino acids. CDR1 is MGHRA and CDR2 is YSYEKL in the germline V gene. CDR3 amino acids: CASSLPGTEAFF. The CDR3 nucleotides read TGCGCCAGCAGCCTCCCCGGCACTGAAGCCTTCTTT.

The table lists this clone with a few counts. The same CDR3 arises from other DNA sequences in this sample as well. The rearrangement joins TRBV5-1 to TRBJ2-2; TRBD2 matches at 13 bases. Germline lookup yields CDR1 SGHRS and CDR2 YFSETQ. The CDR3 covers 17 residues. The junction had 6 bases not matched to a gene; V was cut back by 1 base and J by 6 bases. CDR3 coding DNA: TGCGCCAGCAGCTTGAGAGGTGGACTAGCGGGAGCCGGGGAGCTGTTTTTT. It specifies CASSLRGGLAGAGELFF.

The V and J genes are TRBV7-3 and TRBJ2-7, with D tentatively TRBD1 or TRBD2 (6 bases each). The CDR3 covers 14 residues. V was clipped by 8 bases and J by 3 bases, with 17 bases between them. Looked up from germline, CDR1 is SGHTA and CDR2 is FQGTGA. CDR3 residues: CASAAHGGGYEQYF. In DNA form, the CDR3 reads TGTGCCAGCGCCGCCCACGGAGGGGGCTACGAGCAGTACTTC.

V gene TRBV13 combines with J gene TRBJ2-3, with 7 bases matching TRBD1. V shed 4 bases and J 0 bases; nucleotides not matched to a gene: 7. The CDR3 spans 16 residues. Germline V CDR1 and CDR2: PRHDT, FYEKMQ (reference sequence). CDR3 sequence reads: CASSSLRDSSTDTQYF. For the CDR3, the DNA is TGTGCCAGCAGCTCCCTTAGGGACAGTAGCACAGATACGCAGTATTTT.

V is TRBV27 and J is TRBJ2-4; 11 bases map to TRBD1. The junction had 2 bases not matched to a gene; V was cut back by 0 bases and J by 7 bases. Germline loops: CDR1 MNHEY, CDR2 SMNVEV (reference sequence). The CDR3 covers 15 residues. CDR3 DNA sequence: TGTGCCAGCAGTTTATCAGGGACAGGGGGGAACATTCAGTACTTC. Translated: CASSLSGTGGNIQYF.

V usage is TRBV7-8 and J usage is TRBJ1-3; TRBD1 matches 9 bases. The germline gives CDR1 SGHVS, CDR2 FQNEAQ. CDR3 length: 16 residues. The junction had 4 bases not matched to a gene; V was cut back by 1 base and J by 3 bases. The CDR3, as DNA: TGTGCCAGCAGCTTAGTTACAGGGGGCATTGGAAACACCATATATTTT. As protein: CASSLVTGGIGNTIYF.